This T cell receptor (beta chain) came from a study of blood T cell repertoires in COVID-19. About the study: The study drew acute and convalescent COVID-19 samples from the United States, Italy and Spain.

Per the original methods: Scientists estimated how many nucleated cells there were by amplifying reference gene primers. TCRdb keeps only in-frame clones here, not all; method: immunoSEQ multiplex PCR. From that table come the V and J calls and clone size; the DNA was used to work out D and trimming. The sample comprises approximately 130,000 clones, around 79% of which are singletons, and around 20% rests with the top ten. The germline V and J ends were trimmed by 0 bases and 5 bases, with 13 bases remaining between them. Germline CDR1 MNHEY, CDR2 SMNVEV (reference sequence). The CDR3 is made up of 15 amino acids.

The chain uses TRBV27 and TRBJ1-2; D is unclear. The origin of this receptor is a man at least 80 years old with acute or convalescent COVID-19. The sample consisted of peripheral blood. CDR3 loop: CASSLSSRGRYGYTF. CDR3 coding DNA: TGTGCCAGCAGTTTATCCTCCCGCGGGAGATATGGCTACACCTTC.